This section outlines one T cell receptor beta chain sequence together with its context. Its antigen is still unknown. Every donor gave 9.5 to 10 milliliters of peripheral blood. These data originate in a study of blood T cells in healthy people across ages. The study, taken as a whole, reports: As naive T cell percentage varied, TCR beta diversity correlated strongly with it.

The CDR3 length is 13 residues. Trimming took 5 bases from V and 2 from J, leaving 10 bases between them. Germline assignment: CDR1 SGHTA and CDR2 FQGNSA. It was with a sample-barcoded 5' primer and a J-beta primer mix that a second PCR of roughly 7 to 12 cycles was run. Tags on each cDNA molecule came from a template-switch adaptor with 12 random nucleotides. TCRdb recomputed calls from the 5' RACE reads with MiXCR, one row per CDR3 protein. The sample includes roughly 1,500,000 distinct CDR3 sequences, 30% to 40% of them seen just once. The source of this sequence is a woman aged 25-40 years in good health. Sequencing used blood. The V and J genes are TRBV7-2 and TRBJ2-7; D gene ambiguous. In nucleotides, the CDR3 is TGTGCCAGCAGCACCAGGACCGCCTACGAGCAGTACTTC. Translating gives CASSTRTAYEQYF.